This T cell receptor beta chain appears in the sequencing data of a study of beta chain features in type 1 diabetes. The overall study: All samples yielded roughly 110 million examined sorted cells.

General study results and limits: Relative to healthy donors, patients appeared to have naive, central memory and Treg TCRB repertoires that were more similar.

Since all of the isolated RNA was reverse transcribed, expressed TCRB transcripts were what got sequenced. The repertoire was sequenced with immunoSEQ multiplex PCR; TCRdb's copy has only in-frame clones and lacks some. The sample has around 430,000 clones, about 30% seen once. Note on this clone: Its antigen is not identified.

The CDR3 covers 20 residues. Germline-derived CDR1 and CDR2 are PRHDT and FYEKMQ (reference sequence). Trimming removed 7 bases from V and 2 bases from J; junction bases left unmatched: 21. This sequence originates from a man between 18 and 35 years old in good health. V is TRBV13 and J is TRBJ2-7; 12 bases fit TRBD1. Sample: naive CD4+ T cells from blood. In DNA, the CDR3 is TGTGCCAGCAACTCCCCCCCAAGGGACAGGGGGCGTAGGGGGACCTACGAGCAGTACTTC. Translation gives CASNSPPRDRGRRGTYEQYF.